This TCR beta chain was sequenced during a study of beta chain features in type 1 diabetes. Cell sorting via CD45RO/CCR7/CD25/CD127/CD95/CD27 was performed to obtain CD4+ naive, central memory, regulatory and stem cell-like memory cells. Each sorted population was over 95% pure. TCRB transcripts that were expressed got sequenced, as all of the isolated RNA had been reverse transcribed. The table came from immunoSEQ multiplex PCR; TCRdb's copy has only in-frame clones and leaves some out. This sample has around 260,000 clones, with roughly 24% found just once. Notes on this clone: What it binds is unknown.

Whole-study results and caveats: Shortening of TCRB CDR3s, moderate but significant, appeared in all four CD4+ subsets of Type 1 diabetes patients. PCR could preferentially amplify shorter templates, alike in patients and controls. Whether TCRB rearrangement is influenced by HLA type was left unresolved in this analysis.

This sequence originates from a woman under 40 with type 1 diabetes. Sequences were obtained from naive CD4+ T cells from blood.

CDR3 sequence reads: CAIKKGQLQMNTEAFF. CDR3 in DNA: TGTGCCATCAAAAAGGGACAACTCCAGATGAACACTGAAGCTTTCTTT. This chain connects TRBV10-3 to TRBJ1-1; possibly TRBD1 for D (6 bases). CDR3 length: 16 residues. Germline V gives CDR1 ENHRY, CDR2 SYGVKD. The germline V and J ends were trimmed by 7 bases and 0 bases, with 18 bases remaining between them.